The entry below describes one T cell receptor beta chain. The protocol was immunoSEQ multiplex PCR, while the TCRdb copy is restricted to in-frame clones and leaves out a portion. Among more than 130,000 clones, about 90% were seen once, and the ten largest hold 8% to 11%. With V trimmed by 3 bases and J by 3 bases, 8 bases remained unmatched. The length of the CDR3 is 17 residues. The germline V gene encodes CDR1 MGHDK and CDR2 SYGVNS. This record belongs to a study of blood T cell repertoires in COVID-19. This TCR derives from a man aged 45 to 65 with active or convalescent COVID-19. The chain is built from TRBV25-1 and TRBJ2-2; TRBD1 agrees at 9 bases. Source material: peripheral blood. The CDR3 DNA reads TGTGCCAGCAGTGATTATACAGGGGGCCGTGACACCGGGGAGCTGTTTTTT. Protein product: CASSDYTGGRDTGELFF.